Reported below is one T cell receptor beta chain. The germline V gene encodes CDR1 SGHVS and CDR2 FNYEAQ. CDR3 length: 14 residues. V was trimmed by 0 bases and J by 11 bases, leaving 17 bases between them. Measured with immunoSEQ multiplex PCR; TCRdb has only the in-frame clones, and not every one. Counted here are under 50,000 clones, approximately 90% occurring once; the ten biggest clones make up roughly a quarter. The sample comes from a study of T cell changes during pregnancy in multiple sclerosis. The source was CD8+ T cells from peripheral blood mononuclear cells, collected before pregnancy. The genes are TRBV7-6 and TRBJ2-7, with D maybe TRBD2 (6 bases). This TCR came from a female donor with multiple sclerosis, enrolled in a pregnancy study. CDR3: CASSLAPGAGGEYF. DNA for the CDR3: TGTGCCAGCAGCTTAGCTCCCGGGGCCGGAGGGGAGTACTTC. The full variable domain, rest sourced from reference TRBV7-6 and TRBJ2-7, is GAGVSQSPRYKVTKRGQDVALRCDPISGHVSLYWYRQALGQGPEFLTYFNYEAQQDKSGLPNDRFSAERPEGSISTLTIQRTEQRDSAMYRCASSLAPGAGGEYFGPGTRLTVT.